The T cell receptor beta chain under discussion was sequenced for a study of blood T cells in healthy people across ages. Whole-study findings and limits: PBMCs left unsorted prevented a conclusive naive versus antigen-experienced comparison. The donors' CMV status was not determined, possibly confounding changes in expanded clonotypes.

A remark on this clonotype: Its antigen is unknown.

Primers used in a second PCR of roughly 7 to 12 cycles were a sample-barcoded 5' primer and a J-beta primer mix. One entry per CDR3 protein results from TCRdb running MiXCR on the 5' RACE reads. Of about 930,000 distinct CDR3 sequences detected, roughly 28% appear once; the ten largest clones hold about a tenth. Trimming took 0 bases from V and 0 from J, leaving 17 bases between them. CDR3 length equals 18 residues. Germline assignment: CDR1 MNHEY and CDR2 SMNVEV (reference sequence). These sequences were also reported in another study, on T cells of mothers and their children.

Sequencing used blood. This clonotype was obtained from a middle-aged woman in good health. The chain links TRBV27 to TRBJ1-2; tentatively, D is TRBD1 (5 bases). The CDR3 is CASSLSPRGARANYGYTF. The CDR3 nucleotides read TGTGCCAGCAGTTTATCTCCACGCGGGGCGCGTGCTAACTATGGCTACACCTTC.